This entry describes one TCR beta chain. Its antigen is still unknown. This entry is derived from a study of chemoradiotherapy in HPV16-positive cancers. Repertoires were sampled repeatedly during chemoradiotherapy. Some clones are missing from TCRdb's copy, which holds only in-frame ones; the method was immunoSEQ multiplex PCR. Of 12,000 or so clones in the sample, around 84% were seen once. Per germline, CDR1 LNHDA and CDR2 SQIVND (reference sequence). The CDR3 spans 14 residues. The V end lost 5 bases, the J end lost 0 bases, and 8 bases lay between the germline ends. Overall study results and limits: Candidate HPV-specific clones and E7-related TCR motifs grew in tumor during treatment. In HPV16-positive patients, HPV-responsive T-cell expansion tracked better recurrence-free survival.

The clonotype originates from a human donor with HPV-associated anogenital cancer. The rearrangement links TRBV19 to TRBJ2-1; perhaps TRBD2 as D (6 bases). This material consisted of blood, taken from a patient who underwent chemoradiotherapy. The CDR3 reads CASSGGSSYNEQFF. In DNA, the CDR3 is TGTGCCAGTAGTGGGGGGAGCTCCTACAATGAGCAGTTCTTC.